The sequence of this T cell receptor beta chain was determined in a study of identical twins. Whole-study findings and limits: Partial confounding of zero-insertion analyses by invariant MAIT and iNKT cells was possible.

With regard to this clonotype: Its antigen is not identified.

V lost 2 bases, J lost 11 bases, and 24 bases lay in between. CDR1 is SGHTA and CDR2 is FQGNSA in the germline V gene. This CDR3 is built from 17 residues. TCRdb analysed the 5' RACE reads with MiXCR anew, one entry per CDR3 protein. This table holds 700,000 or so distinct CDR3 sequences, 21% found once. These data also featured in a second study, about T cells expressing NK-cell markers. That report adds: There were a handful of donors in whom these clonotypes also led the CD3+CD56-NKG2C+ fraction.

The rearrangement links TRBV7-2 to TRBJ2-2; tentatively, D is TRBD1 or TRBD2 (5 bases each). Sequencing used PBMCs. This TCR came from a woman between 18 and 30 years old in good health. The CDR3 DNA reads TGTGCCAGCAGCTTACGTTGGGGCGGGCAGAACCCTTTCGAGCTGTTTTTT. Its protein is CASSLRWGGQNPFELFF. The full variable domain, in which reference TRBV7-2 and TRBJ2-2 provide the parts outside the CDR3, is GAGVSQSPSNKVTEKGKDVELRCDPISGHTALYWYRQSLGQGLEFLIYFQGNSAPDKSGLPSDRFSAERTGGSVSTLTIQRTQQEDSAVYLCASSLRWGGQNPFELFFGEGSRLTVL.